This TCR beta chain was identified in a study of T cell repertoires in cytomegalovirus infection. Looking at the study overall: A matching HLA type, together with CMV infection, was signaled by public TCR beta signatures. Broader study findings: Public TCR beta family frequency separated CMV-and-HLA carriers, including in an independent cohort.

Comment on this clonotype: Its matching antigen is unknown.

TCRdb processed the reads anew with MiXCR; each CDR3 protein has one entry. The table shows roughly 570,000 distinct CDR3 sequences, with approximately 40% occurring only once. The CDR3 extends over 15 amino acids. CDR1 is MNHEY and CDR2 is SVGAGI in the germline V gene. V trimming: 5 bases; J trimming: 6 bases; junction bases outside the gene matches: 6. The chain joins TRBV6-5 to TRBJ2-3; TRBD2 matches at 12 bases. The sample in question was cultured PBMCs, obtained from culture after CMV antigen stimulation. This sequence originates from a human donor in good health (CMV status not recorded). Some clones in this sample may be carry-over from other donors' samples. CDR3 amino acids: CASSRRGLAGDTQYF. The CDR3 DNA is TGTGCCAGCAGTCGCAGAGGACTAGCGGGGGATACGCAGTATTTT.